Here is one T cell receptor (beta chain) with its context. Its antigen is still unknown. Germline is not matched at one junction end, which may reflect a read error. At least 7 million PBMCs were isolated per sample. Using a J-beta primer mix together with a sample-barcoded 5' primer, a second PCR was run for 7 to 11 cycles. All cDNA molecules were each tagged by a template-switch adaptor with 12 random nucleotides. TCRdb analysed the 5' RACE reads with MiXCR anew, one entry per CDR3 protein. Among roughly 1.9 million distinct CDR3 sequences listed, more than 35% were seen once. These data are taken from a study of blood T cells in healthy people across ages. Findings of the study overall: Older individuals had lower TCR beta diversity per million T cells (the decline was roughly linear).

The source material was blood. The receptor was isolated from a human donor in good health.

DNA of the CDR3: TGCACCAGCAGCTTGGAACCCTTCGAGGCCTATGGCTACACCTTC. It specifies CTSSLEPFEAYGYTF. The V gene is TRBV5-1, the J gene TRBJ1-2; no reliable D call. The CDR3 loop spans 15 amino acids. Germline CDR1 SGHRS, CDR2 YFSETQ.